The clone carrying this T cell receptor beta chain appeared once. What it binds is unknown. Sequencing used immunoSEQ multiplex PCR; TCRdb keeps in-frame clones, though not all of them. The sample includes more than 1 million clones, around three quarters of them seen just once. The sample originates from a study of shared clonotypes between healthy human individuals. Study summary: CD8 memory received one plate per donor, CD8 naive two, CD4 memory three and CD4 naive three.

Broader study findings: Approximately 4.9% of naive CD4 clonotypes were shared across a handful of donors. Clonotypes which were not shared had lower generation probabilities than clonotypes that all four donors shared.

This CDR3 has 14 residues. Germline assignment: CDR1 SNHLY and CDR2 FYNNEI. Trimming removed 6 bases from V and 5 bases from J; junction bases left unmatched: 7. Both subsets, CD45RA+ naive and CD45RA-negative memory, were split from the CD4+ cells. The clonotype originates from a young man in good health. Some clones in this sample may be carry-over from other donors' samples. This rearrangement joins TRBV2 to TRBJ1-1; TRBD1 matches at 9 bases. Sequencing was done on a sample of memory CD4+ T cells from PBMCs. Specified subset: CD45RA-negative fraction. The CDR3 loop reads CASRPTGGGTEAFF. Here the CDR3 DNA reads TGTGCCAGCAGACCGACAGGGGGTGGGACTGAAGCTTTCTTT.